Each of the 29 T cell receptor beta chains below was sequenced from the same sample in a study of control samples from healthy donors and cancer patients. Sequencing was performed with immunoSEQ multiplex PCR; in TCRdb, only in-frame clones are kept and a portion is missing. The table shows about 59,000 clones, with more than 75% occurring only once. Input material: PBMCs. The receptor source for this set is a woman in her sixties or seventies with lung cancer.

The rearrangement links TRBV5-1 to TRBJ2-2, with 9 bases fitting TRBD1. Trimming cost V 3 bases and J 2 bases; bases outside gene matches: 5. The CDR3 runs to 16 residues. From germline, CDR1 is SGHRS and CDR2 YFSETQ. CDR3 region: CASSSRTGVNTGELFF. In DNA form, the CDR3 reads TGCGCCAGCAGCTCCAGGACAGGGGTTAACACCGGGGAGCTGTTTTTT. The whole variable domain, remainder taken from reference TRBV5-1 and TRBJ2-2, is KAGVTQTPRYLIKTRGQQVTLSCSPISGHRSVSWYQQTPGQGLQFLFEYFSETQRNKGNFPGRFSGRQFSNSRSEMNVSTLELGDSALYLCASSSRTGVNTGELFFGEGSRLTVL.

The CDR3 DNA is TGTGCCAGCAGTGAAGGGGCCTGGAGCACAGATACGCAGTATTTT. Residues: CASSEGAWSTDTQYF. The gene calls are TRBV2 and TRBJ2-3; D call uncertain. Germline CDR1 SNHLY, CDR2 FYNNEI. The CDR3 consists of 15 residues. The V and J ends lost 1 base and 0 bases respectively, with 8 bases between them.

The chain has TRBV9 and TRBJ1-2; 7 nucleotides agree with TRBD1. CDR1 and CDR2 (germline): SGDLS, YYNGEE. J gave up 7 bases and V 3 bases, and 15 bases lay outside the gene matches. CDR3 length: 16 residues. Here the CDR3 DNA reads TGTGCCAGCAGCGCCCAGTGGGTGGGGACAGTAGGTGGCTACACCTTC. This encodes CASSAQWVGTVGGYTF. Using reference TRBV9 and TRBJ1-2 for the parts outside the CDR3, the full variable domain is DSGVTQTPKHLITATGQRVTLRCSPRSGDLSVYWYQQSLDQGLQFLIQYYNGEERAKGNILERFSAQQFPDLHSELNLSSLELGDSALYFCASSAQWVGTVGGYTFGSGTRLTVV.

The chain recombines TRBV7-9 with TRBJ1-2; D may be TRBD1 (5 bases). Per the germline V gene, CDR1 is SEHNR and CDR2 is FQNEAQ (reference sequence). Trimming took 4 bases from V and 2 from J, leaving 8 bases between them. The CDR3 is made up of 13 amino acids. Here the CDR3 reads CASSSGGNYGYTF. In nucleotides, the CDR3 is TGTGCCAGCAGCTCGGGGGGGAACTATGGCTACACCTTC. Variable domain in full (rest from reference TRBV7-9 and TRBJ1-2): DTGVSQNPRHKITKRGQNVTFRCDPISEHNRLYWYRQTLGQGPEFLTYFQNEAQLEKSRLLSDRFSAERPKGSFSTLEIQRTEQGDSAMYLCASSSGGNYGYTFGSGTRLTVV.

CDR3 DNA: TGTGCCAGCAGCCTCGGGGGGCCTATGCGAGGCACCGGGGAGCTGTTTTTT. This sequence encodes CASSLGGPMRGTGELFF. The chain carries TRBV7-2 and TRBJ2-2; D is possibly TRBD2 (7 bases). V lost 5 bases, J lost 4 bases, and 20 bases lay in between. CDR1 is SGHTA and CDR2 is FQGNSA in the germline V gene. This CDR3 region has 17 residues. Looking up the rest from reference TRBV7-2 and TRBJ2-2 gives the full variable domain: GAGVSQSPSNKVTEKGKDVELRCDPISGHTALYWYRQSLGQGLEFLIYFQGNSAPDKSGLPSDRFSAERTGGSVSTLTIQRTQQEDSAVYLCASSLGGPMRGTGELFFGEGSRLTVL.

The rearrangement links TRBV27 to TRBJ2-7, with 8 bases aligning to TRBD1. CDR3 length equals 12 residues. The V gene end was trimmed by 6 bases and the J gene end by 12 bases; junction bases not matched to a gene: 10. Germline CDR1 MNHEY, CDR2 SMNVEV (reference sequence). CDR3 amino acids: CASSNTDRDPYF. The DNA for the CDR3 is TGTGCCAGCAGCAATACGGACAGGGACCCGTACTTC.

The chain combines TRBV9 with TRBJ1-1; 7 bases map to TRBD1. The CDR3 is made up of 15 amino acids. The junction had 4 bases not matched to a gene; V was cut back by 2 bases and J by 0 bases. The V gene's germline CDR1 is SGDLS and CDR2 YYNGEE. The CDR3 reads CASSVGDRVNTEAFF. The CDR3 DNA follows: TGTGCCAGCAGCGTTGGAGACAGGGTGAACACTGAAGCTTTCTTT.

This clone appeared once. V and J are TRBV5-1 and TRBJ2-7; D unresolved. Germline V gene lookup returns CDR1 SGHRS and CDR2 YFSETQ. Deletions cut 4 bases from V and 5 bases from J, with 16 bases between. The CDR3 runs 14 residues. CDR3 region: CASSRFGPRDEQYF. The DNA for the CDR3 is TGCGCCAGCAGCCGATTTGGCCCTCGGGACGAGCAGTACTTC.

V and J are TRBV2 and TRBJ2-3; D ambiguous. V gave up 6 bases and J gave up 0 bases, with 7 bases separating them. This CDR3 region has 13 residues. The germline V gene has CDR1 SNHLY and CDR2 FYNNEI. The CDR3 region has the DNA TGTGCCAGCAGAACCTTTAGCACAGATACGCAGTATTTT. It yields the protein CASRTFSTDTQYF.

The chain couples TRBV5-1 to TRBJ1-4, with TRBD1 as a possible D gene (5 bases). Trimming took off 0 bases at V and 7 bases at J, with 7 bases between the two ends. The CDR3 loop spans 13 amino acids. Germline V gene data show CDR1 as SGHRS and CDR2 as YFSETQ. CDR3 coding DNA: TGCGCCAGCAGCTTGGATGGGGGTGAAAAACTGTTTTTT. It is translated as CASSLDGGEKLFF. Combining the CDR3 with reference TRBV5-1 and TRBJ1-4 gives the whole variable domain KAGVTQTPRYLIKTRGQQVTLSCSPISGHRSVSWYQQTPGQGLQFLFEYFSETQRNKGNFPGRFSGRQFSNSRSEMNVSTLELGDSALYLCASSLDGGEKLFFGSGTQLSVL.

In DNA form, the CDR3 reads TGTGCCACCAGCAGAGATAAGGGCCTGAATCAGCCCCAGCATTTT. Translated, it gives CATSRDKGLNQPQHF. The chain carries TRBV15 and TRBJ1-5; D gene ambiguous. The CDR3 sequence is 15 residues long. Per germline, CDR1 LNHNV and CDR2 YYDKDF (reference sequence). With 0 bases removed from V and 4 bases from J, the gap between germline ends came to 10 bases.

Regarding this clone: At one end, the junction sequence differs from germline, possibly due to a read error. The gene calls are TRBV5-1 and TRBJ1-5; no reliable D call. The CDR3 extends over 14 amino acids. Germline V CDR1 and CDR2: SGHRS, YFSETQ. The CDR3 DNA reads as TGCGCCAGCAGCTTGGGGGGAGGGAGCGGGCCCCTGTATTTT. Its translation is CASSLGGGSGPLYF.

V gene TRBV4-1 combines with J gene TRBJ1-1; a possible D gene is TRBD1 (5 bases). V dropped 2 bases and J dropped 3 bases, with 10 bases sitting between them. Per germline, CDR1 MGHRA and CDR2 YSYEKL. The CDR3 is 14 residues long. The CDR3 sequence: CASSQPRGDTEAFF. For the CDR3, the DNA is TGCGCCAGCAGCCAACCACGGGGGGACACTGAAGCTTTCTTT.

The V call is TRBV7-9, the J call TRBJ2-7; D might be TRBD1 (6 bases). Trimming stripped 5 bases from V and 4 bases from J, with 12 bases between. The CDR3 covers 13 residues. Germline V lookup: CDR1 SEHNR, CDR2 FQNEAQ (reference sequence). DNA of the CDR3: TGTGCCAGCAGCCCTCCGGACAGTTACGAGCAGTACTTC. It specifies CASSPPDSYEQYF. Based on the CDR3 plus reference TRBV7-9 and TRBJ2-7, the full variable domain is DTGVSQNPRHKITKRGQNVTFRCDPISEHNRLYWYRQTLGQGPEFLTYFQNEAQLEKSRLLSDRFSAERPKGSFSTLEIQRTEQGDSAMYLCASSPPDSYEQYFGPGTRLTVT.

The V call is TRBV19, the J call TRBJ1-5; no clear D. The CDR3 totals 14 residues. The germline gives CDR1 LNHDA, CDR2 SQIVND (reference sequence). Trimming shortened V by 4 bases and J by 3 bases, and 10 bases separated the two germline ends. The CDR3: CASSRAMTNQPQHF. CDR3 DNA sequence: TGTGCCAGTAGTAGAGCGATGACCAATCAGCCCCAGCATTTT.

The chain couples TRBV29-1 to TRBJ2-6; D not certain. The germline V and J ends were trimmed by 3 bases and 4 bases, with 7 bases remaining between them. The V gene's germline CDR1 is SQVTM and CDR2 ANQGSEA. The CDR3 extends over 13 amino acids. DNA of the CDR3: TGCAGCGTTGACGCTACCGGGGCCAACGTCCTGACTTTC. This sequence encodes CSVDATGANVLTF.

To note about this clone: Other DNA sequences from this sample encode an identical CDR3 as well. This chain uses TRBV5-1 with TRBJ2-7, with 11 bases aligning to TRBD1. The CDR3 loop spans 20 amino acids. Germline lookup yields CDR1 SGHRS and CDR2 YFSETQ. Germline trimming cut 8 bases from V and 3 bases from J; bases unmatched to any gene: 25. The CDR3 sequence: CASRLVWTGGLAALNYEQYF. For the CDR3, the DNA is TGCGCCAGTCGTCTGGTCTGGACAGGGGGCCTCGCGGCTCTGAACTACGAGCAGTACTTC.

The chain recombines TRBV13 with TRBJ2-1; 9 bases are shared with TRBD2. V trimming: 2 bases; J trimming: 0 bases; junction bases outside the gene matches: 5. This CDR3 is built from 17 residues. Germline-derived CDR1 and CDR2 are PRHDT and FYEKMQ (reference sequence). CDR3 region: CASSLSLAGSSYNEQFF. The CDR3 DNA is TGTGCCAGCAGCTTAAGCCTAGCGGGAAGCTCCTACAATGAGCAGTTCTTC.

This chain joins TRBV9 and TRBJ2-3; a possible D gene is TRBD2 (5 bases). The CDR3 extends over 16 amino acids. V was clipped by 3 bases and J by 3 bases, with 17 bases between them. Germline CDR1 SGDLS, CDR2 YYNGEE. CDR3 in amino acids: CASSGPLALRTDTQYF. Here the CDR3 DNA reads TGTGCCAGCAGCGGCCCTTTAGCGCTCCGAACAGATACGCAGTATTTT.

The chain combines TRBV19 with TRBJ1-6; D is possibly TRBD1 (5 bases). The CDR3 has 15 amino acids. Trimming cost V 5 bases and J 7 bases, with 15 bases left between them. Germline-derived CDR1 and CDR2 are LNHDA and SQIVND (reference sequence). For the CDR3, the DNA is TGTGCCAGTAGTGGATCATCAGGGAGAAATTCACCCCTCCACTTT. As protein: CASSGSSGRNSPLHF.

This chain connects TRBV6-6 to TRBJ2-7, with 11 bases that match TRBD2. CDR1 is MNHNY and CDR2 is SVGAGI in the germline V gene (reference sequence). Trimming cost V 8 bases and J 4 bases; bases outside gene matches: 4. The CDR3 is 13 amino acids. CDR3 loop: CASGTSGGYEQYF. The CDR3 DNA reads as TGTGCCAGCGGGACTAGCGGTGGATACGAGCAGTACTTC.

The chain uses TRBV5-5 and TRBJ2-3; D uncertain. The V and J ends lost 0 bases and 6 bases respectively, with 8 bases between them. From germline, CDR1 is SGHKS and CDR2 YYEKEE (reference sequence). This CDR3 spans 13 amino acids. CDR3: CASSLESLDTQYF. CDR3 in DNA: TGTGCCAGCAGCTTGGAGAGTTTGGATACGCAGTATTTT.

This clone was counted only a few times. V gene TRBV6-1 combines with J gene TRBJ1-5; D not resolved. Germline CDR1 and CDR2: MNHNS and SASEGT. This CDR3 has 13 residues. Trimming removed 0 bases from V and 11 bases from J, with 11 bases in between. CDR3 nucleotides: TGTGCCAGCAGTGAAGCTTATAAGGGAGCCCAGCATTTT. Amino acid sequence: CASSEAYKGAQHF.

This rearrangement joins TRBV14 to TRBJ1-2; the D is unclear. The CDR3 is 16 residues long. The germline gives CDR1 SGHDN, CDR2 FVKESK. Trimming removed 0 bases at V and 4 bases at J, with 15 bases between. The DNA for the CDR3 is TGTGCCAGCAGCCAAGATTTCGGACGGCACCGCTATGGCTACACCTTC. Protein product: CASSQDFGRHRYGYTF.

The chain uses TRBV3-1 (or the pseudogene TRBV3-2) and TRBJ2-3; 7 positions match TRBD2. The CDR3 is 17 amino acids. V shed 4 bases, J shed 1 base, and the junction held 11 bases outside the gene matches. Germline CDR1 and CDR2: LGHDT and YNNKEL (reference sequence). The CDR3 region has the DNA TGTGCCAGCAGCCGGGGAGAGACTAGCACGGGCACAGATACGCAGTATTTT. Its protein is CASSRGETSTGTDTQYF.

This clone is a singleton in its sample. The chain couples TRBV6-5 to TRBJ2-7, with 10 bases lining up with TRBD2. Germline CDR1 is MNHEY and CDR2 is SVGAGI. V shed 0 bases, J shed 6 bases, and the junction held 8 bases outside the gene matches. This CDR3 is built from 16 residues. This chain's CDR3 is CASSYSVEREGSEQYF. The CDR3 region has the DNA TGTGCCAGCAGTTACTCGGTCGAGCGGGAGGGAAGCGAGCAGTACTTC.

This chain uses TRBV6-2 or TRBV6-3 with TRBJ1-5, with D maybe TRBD1 (5 bases). V was shortened by 6 bases and J by 7 bases, with 16 bases between the two germline ends. Germline-derived CDR1 and CDR2 are MNHEY and SVGEGT. The CDR3 length is 14 residues. This CDR3 reads CASSRDGVWQPQHF. CDR3 sequence (DNA): TGTGCCAGCAGCCGGGACGGTGTTTGGCAGCCCCAGCATTTT.

This chain joins TRBV5-1 and TRBJ2-7; either TRBD1 or TRBD2 may supply D (5 bases each). V was clipped by 7 bases and J by 0 bases, with 14 bases between them. Germline assignment: CDR1 SGHRS and CDR2 YFSETQ. CDR3 size: 14 residues. The CDR3 DNA is TGCGCCAGCGGCCGGGACCCGAGCTCCTACGAGCAGTACTTC. Amino acids: CASGRDPSSYEQYF.

This chain joins TRBV18 and TRBJ1-1; maybe TRBD1 (6 bases). Trimming shortened V by 2 bases and J by 4 bases, and 11 bases separated the two germline ends. CDR1 and CDR2 from the germline V gene are KGHSH and LQKENI. This CDR3 contains 14 residues. The CDR3 coding sequence is TGTGCCAGCTCACCAGGGGGCGGGGGCACTGAAGCTTTCTTT. As protein: CASSPGGGGTEAFF.